The 7 T cell receptor beta chains below were found in one sample sequenced in a study of CD8 T cells in ankylosing spondylitis (TCRdb year 2017). The library relied on 5' RACE. Sequencing used an Illumina HiSeq 2500. The public sequencing data were trimmed at Q25 with fastp and processed into clonotypes with MiXCR by TCRdb, which kept only in-frame beta chains. Entries are consolidated by CDR3 protein sequence, retaining the most common genes and DNA. For this sample there are some 200,000 distinct CDR3 sequences; 15% to 20% appear just once. Clones ranked in the top ten supply roughly 4.5% of the sample. The specimen was blood, either unsorted or a sorted T cell fraction (not recorded which). The source is a male donor aged 10 to 30 with ankylosing spondylitis or in good health (not recorded which). Donor details come from another sample of the same person, matched by shared clones.

This clonotype was observed at least ten times. The chain combines TRBV12-3 or TRBV12-4 with TRBJ2-5; weak D call: TRBD2 (6 bases). The V end was cut by 8 bases, the J end by 5 bases, with 18 bases between. This CDR3 is built from 14 residues. This CDR3 reads CASRAGRTRETQYF. The CDR3 region has the DNA TGTGCCAGCCGCGCAGGGAGGACCCGGGAGACCCAGTACTTC.

This chain connects TRBV7-3 to TRBJ2-5; 10 bases align to TRBD1. Trimming at V came to 5 bases and at J to 5 bases, leaving 8 bases not matched to a gene. CDR1 SGHTA and CDR2 FQGTGA come from the germline V gene. This CDR3 comprises 15 residues. CDR3 in amino acids: CASSLAGDRGETQYF. As DNA, the CDR3 is TGTGCCAGCAGCCTGGCGGGGGACAGGGGTGAGACCCAGTACTTC.

This clonotype has a count of ten or more. The chain employs TRBV4-1 and TRBJ1-4, with TRBD1 matching over 7 bases. V gave up 4 bases and J gave up 12 bases; unmatched junction bases: 14. This CDR3 region has 15 residues. The germline V gene has CDR1 MGHRA and CDR2 YSYEKL. The CDR3 sequence is CASSLPYDRAKELFF. For the CDR3, the DNA is TGCGCCAGCAGCCTCCCTTATGACAGGGCGAAAGAACTGTTTTTT.

This clonotype was seen many times. This chain connects TRBV5-1 to TRBJ2-3, with TRBD2 matching 7 bases. After removal of 0 bases from V and 0 bases from J, the junction contained 1 base not matched to a gene. CDR1 and CDR2 (germline): SGHRS, YFSETQ. The CDR3 is made up of 15 amino acids. The CDR3 sequence is CASSLVSGSTDTQYF. The CDR3 coding sequence is TGCGCCAGCAGCTTGGTTAGCGGGAGCACAGATACGCAGTATTTT.

The V call is TRBV7-3, the J call TRBJ2-2; no clear D gene. The CDR3 spans 12 residues. V shed 3 bases and J shed 7 bases, with 6 bases lying between them. Germline lookup yields CDR1 SGHTA and CDR2 FQGTGA. CDR3 sequence: CASSLSGGELFF. As DNA, the CDR3 is TGTGCCAGCAGCTTGAGTGGCGGGGAGCTGTTTTTT.

There are many counts of this clonotype. The genes are TRBV29-1 and TRBJ1-1; 7 nucleotides match TRBD1. The CDR3 consists of 11 residues. V lost 6 bases to trimming and J lost 4 bases; unmatched junction nucleotides: 2. Germline loops: CDR1 SQVTM, CDR2 ANQGSEA. For the CDR3, the DNA is TGCAGCGTCAGACAGGGCACTGAAGCTTTCTTT. It yields the protein CSVRQGTEAFF.

This clonotype appeared a few times. The V call is TRBV7-6, the J call TRBJ1-5; D uncertain. The V gene lost 1 base and the J gene lost 7 bases, with 11 bases spanning the gap. This CDR3 has 14 amino acids. Germline V gene lookup returns CDR1 SGHVS and CDR2 FNYEAQ. The CDR3 loop reads CASSLEPSGQPQHF. The CDR3 DNA sequence: TGTGCCAGCAGCTTAGAACCTTCGGGGCAGCCCCAGCATTTT.